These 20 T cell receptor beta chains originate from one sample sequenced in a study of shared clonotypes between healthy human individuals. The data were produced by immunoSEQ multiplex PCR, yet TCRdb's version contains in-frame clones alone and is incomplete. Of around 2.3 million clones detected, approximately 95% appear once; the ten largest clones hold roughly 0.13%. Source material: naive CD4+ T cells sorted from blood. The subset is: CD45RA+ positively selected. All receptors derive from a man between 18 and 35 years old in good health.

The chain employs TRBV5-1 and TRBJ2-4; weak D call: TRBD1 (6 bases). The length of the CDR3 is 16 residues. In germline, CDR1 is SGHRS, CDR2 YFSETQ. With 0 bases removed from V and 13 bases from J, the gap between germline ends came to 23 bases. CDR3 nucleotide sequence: TGCGCCAGCAGCTTGGGAAGCGTGAGGACAGAGACGAGGCAGTACTTC. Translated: CASSLGSVRTETRQYF.

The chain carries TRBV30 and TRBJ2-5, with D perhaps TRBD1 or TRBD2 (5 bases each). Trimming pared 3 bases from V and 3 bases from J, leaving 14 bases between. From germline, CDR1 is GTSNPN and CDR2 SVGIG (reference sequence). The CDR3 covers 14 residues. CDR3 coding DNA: TGTGCCTGGAGGGGTGACTGGGGGAAAGAGACCCAGTACTTC. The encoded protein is CAWRGDWGKETQYF.

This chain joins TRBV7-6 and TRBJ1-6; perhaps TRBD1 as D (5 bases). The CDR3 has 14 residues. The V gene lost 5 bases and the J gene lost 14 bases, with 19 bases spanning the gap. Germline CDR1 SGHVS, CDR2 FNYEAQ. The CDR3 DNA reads TGTGCCAGCAGCCCAAATAGCGGGGGGATGGCCCTCCACTTT. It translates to CASSPNSGGMALHF.

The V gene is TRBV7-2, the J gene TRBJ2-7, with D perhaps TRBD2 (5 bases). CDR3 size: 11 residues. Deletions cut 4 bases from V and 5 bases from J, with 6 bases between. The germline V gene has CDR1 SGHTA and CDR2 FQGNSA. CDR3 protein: CASSWRDEQYF. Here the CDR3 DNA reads TGTGCCAGCAGCTGGCGGGACGAGCAGTACTTC.

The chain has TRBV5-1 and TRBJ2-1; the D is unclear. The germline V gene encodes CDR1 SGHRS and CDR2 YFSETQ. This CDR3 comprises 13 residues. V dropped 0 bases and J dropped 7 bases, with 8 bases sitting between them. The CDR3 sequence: CASSLANRNEQFF. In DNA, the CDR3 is TGCGCCAGCAGCTTGGCCAATCGAAATGAGCAGTTCTTC.

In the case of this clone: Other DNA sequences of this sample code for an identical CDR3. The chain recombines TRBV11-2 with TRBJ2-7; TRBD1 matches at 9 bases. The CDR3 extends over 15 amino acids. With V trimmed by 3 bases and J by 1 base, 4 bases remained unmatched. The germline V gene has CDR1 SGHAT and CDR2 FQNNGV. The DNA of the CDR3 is TGTGCCAGCAGCTTGGGACAGGGAGGGTCCTACGAGCAGTACTTC. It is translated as CASSLGQGGSYEQYF. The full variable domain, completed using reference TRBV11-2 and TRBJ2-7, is EAGVAQSPRYKIIEKRQSVAFWCNPISGHATLYWYQQILGQGPKLLIQFQNNGVVDDSQLPKDRFSAERLKGVDSTLKIQPAKLEDSAVYLCASSLGQGGSYEQYFGPGTRLTVT.

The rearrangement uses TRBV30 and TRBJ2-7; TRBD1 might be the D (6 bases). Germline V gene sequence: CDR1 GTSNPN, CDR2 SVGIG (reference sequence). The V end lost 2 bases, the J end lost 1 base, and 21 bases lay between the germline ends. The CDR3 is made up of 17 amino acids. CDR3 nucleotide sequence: TGTGCCTGGAGTAGGGGGTCCCGGAACCCTCGATCCTACGAGCAGTACTTC. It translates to CAWSRGSRNPRSYEQYF.

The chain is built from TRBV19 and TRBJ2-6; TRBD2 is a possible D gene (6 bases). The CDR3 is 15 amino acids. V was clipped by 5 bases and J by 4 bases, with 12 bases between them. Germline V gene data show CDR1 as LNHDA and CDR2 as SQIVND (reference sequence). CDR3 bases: TGTGCCAGTAGTCTCCGGGAGCCGGGGGCCAACGTCCTGACTTTC. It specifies CASSLREPGANVLTF.

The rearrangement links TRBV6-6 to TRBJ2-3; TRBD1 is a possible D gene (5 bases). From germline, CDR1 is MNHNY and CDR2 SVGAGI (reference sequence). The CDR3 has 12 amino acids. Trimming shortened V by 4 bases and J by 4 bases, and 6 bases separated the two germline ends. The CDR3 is CASSLQADTQYF. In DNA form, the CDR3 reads TGTGCCAGCAGTTTACAGGCAGATACGCAGTATTTT.

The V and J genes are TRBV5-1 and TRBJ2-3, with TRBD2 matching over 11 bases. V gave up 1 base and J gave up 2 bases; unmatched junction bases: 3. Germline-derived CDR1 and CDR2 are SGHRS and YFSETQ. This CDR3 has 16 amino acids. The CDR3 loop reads CASSLRTSGYTDTQYF. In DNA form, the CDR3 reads TGCGCCAGCAGCTTGAGGACTAGCGGGTACACAGATACGCAGTATTTT.

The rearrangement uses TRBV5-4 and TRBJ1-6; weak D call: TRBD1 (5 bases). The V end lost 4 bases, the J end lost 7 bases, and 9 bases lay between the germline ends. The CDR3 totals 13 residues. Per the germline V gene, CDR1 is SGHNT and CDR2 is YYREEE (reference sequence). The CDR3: CASSPGGNSPLHF. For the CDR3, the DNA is TGTGCCAGCAGCCCTGGGGGGAATTCACCCCTCCACTTT.

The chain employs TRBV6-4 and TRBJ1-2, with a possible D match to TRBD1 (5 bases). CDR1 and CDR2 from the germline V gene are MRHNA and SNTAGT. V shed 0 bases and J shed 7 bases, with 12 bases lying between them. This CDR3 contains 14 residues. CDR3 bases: TGTGCCAGCAGTGACTCGAGCAGGGAATTTGGCTACACCTTC. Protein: CASSDSSREFGYTF.

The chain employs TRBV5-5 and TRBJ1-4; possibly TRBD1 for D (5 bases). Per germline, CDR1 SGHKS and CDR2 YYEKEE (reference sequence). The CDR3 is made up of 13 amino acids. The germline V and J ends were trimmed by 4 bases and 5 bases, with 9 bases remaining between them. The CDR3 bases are TGTGCCAGCAGCCGGGACGGGAATGAAAAACTGTTTTTT. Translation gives CASSRDGNEKLFF.

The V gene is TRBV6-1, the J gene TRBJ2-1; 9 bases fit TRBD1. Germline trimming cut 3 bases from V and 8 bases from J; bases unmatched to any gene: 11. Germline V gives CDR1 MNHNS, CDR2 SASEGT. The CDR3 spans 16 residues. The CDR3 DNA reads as TGTGCCAGCAGTGACCCTCCACGGACAGGGGCAGATGAGCAGTTCTTC. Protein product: CASSDPPRTGADEQFF.

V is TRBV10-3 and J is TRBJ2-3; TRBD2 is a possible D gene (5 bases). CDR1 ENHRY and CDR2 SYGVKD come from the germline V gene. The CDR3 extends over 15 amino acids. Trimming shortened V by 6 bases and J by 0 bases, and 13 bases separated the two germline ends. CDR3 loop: CAIRAVGGSTDTQYF. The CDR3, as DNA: TGTGCCATCAGGGCGGTCGGCGGGAGCACAGATACGCAGTATTTT.

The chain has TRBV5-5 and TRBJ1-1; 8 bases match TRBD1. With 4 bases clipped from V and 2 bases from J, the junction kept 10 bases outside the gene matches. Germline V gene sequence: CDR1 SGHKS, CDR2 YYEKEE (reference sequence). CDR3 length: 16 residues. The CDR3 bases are TGTGCCAGCAGCCATACGACAGGGGATGAAAACACTGAAGCTTTCTTT. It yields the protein CASSHTTGDENTEAFF.

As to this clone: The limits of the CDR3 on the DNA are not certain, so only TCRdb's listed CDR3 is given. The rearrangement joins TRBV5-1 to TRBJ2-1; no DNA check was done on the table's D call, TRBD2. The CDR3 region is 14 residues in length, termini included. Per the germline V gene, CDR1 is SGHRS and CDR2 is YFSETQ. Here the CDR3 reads CASSLEVAGGSRFF.

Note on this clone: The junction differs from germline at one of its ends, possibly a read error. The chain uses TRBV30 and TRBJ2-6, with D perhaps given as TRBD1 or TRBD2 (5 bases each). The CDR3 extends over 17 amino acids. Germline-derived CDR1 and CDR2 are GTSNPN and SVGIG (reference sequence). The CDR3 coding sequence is TGTGTCTGGAGTGCACCGGGACGGAGCTCTGGGGCCAACGTCCTGACTTTC. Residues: CVWSAPGRSSGANVLTF.

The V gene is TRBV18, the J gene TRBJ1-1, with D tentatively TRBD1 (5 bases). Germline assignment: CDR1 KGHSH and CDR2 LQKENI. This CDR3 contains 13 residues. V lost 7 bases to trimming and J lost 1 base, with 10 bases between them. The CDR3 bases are TGTGCCAGCTTGCCAGACAGGAACACTGAAGCTTTCTTT. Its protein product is CASLPDRNTEAFF. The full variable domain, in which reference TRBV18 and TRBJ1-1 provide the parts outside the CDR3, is NAGVMQNPRHLVRRRGQEARLRCSPMKGHSHVYWYRQLPEEGLKFMVYLQKENIIDESGMPKERFSAEFPKEGPSILRIQQVVRGDSAAYFCASLPDRNTEAFFGQGTRLTVV.

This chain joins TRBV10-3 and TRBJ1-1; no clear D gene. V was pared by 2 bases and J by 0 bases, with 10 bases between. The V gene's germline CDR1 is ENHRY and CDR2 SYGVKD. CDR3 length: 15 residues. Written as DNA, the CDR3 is TGTGCCATCAGTGAGACCGGACCCATGAACACTGAAGCTTTCTTT. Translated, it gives CAISETGPMNTEAFF.